This T cell receptor (beta chain) was identified in a study of T-cell memory formation after mild COVID-19. Overall study findings and caveats: Day 15 to 85 contracting clones showed balanced CD4/CD8; later expanders leaned CD4+. Proof of SARS-CoV-2 specificity was absent for the second-wave clones that crested on day 37.

The sample holds a few counts of this clonotype. The antigen remains unidentified. CDR3 length: 16 amino acids. The germline V gene encodes CDR1 SGHVS and CDR2 FQNEAQ. With 1 base removed from V and 3 bases from J, the gap between germline ends came to 16 bases. MiXCR, applied by TCRdb to the 5' RACE reads, yields one record per CDR3 protein. The sample contains 150,000 to 200,000 distinct CDR3 sequences, 18% of which appear only once. The sample comprised PBMCs or a T cell subset sorted from them (not recorded which). The clonotype was recovered from a man in his late teens or twenties who had mild COVID-19 (a few samples of this study predate the infection). Cell type and time point are not known. V and J are TRBV7-8 and TRBJ2-7; TRBD1 might be the D (5 bases). For the CDR3, the DNA is TGTGCCAGCAGCTTAGGGGGCAGGCCCGAACACTACGAGCAGTACTTC. It specifies CASSLGGRPEHYEQYF.